This T cell receptor (beta chain) was identified in a study of T cell repertoires in cytomegalovirus infection. This clonotype was counted many times. The antigen remains undetermined. The CDR3 is made up of 15 amino acids. With V trimmed by 5 bases and J by 2 bases, 7 bases remained unmatched. The germline V gene encodes CDR1 SGHTA and CDR2 FQGNSA. Using its own MiXCR run on the reads, TCRdb lists one record per CDR3 protein. The data contain some 700,000 distinct CDR3 sequences, roughly a third of them singletons. Here the sequenced sample was cultured PBMCs, taken from culture after CMV antigen stimulation. The receptor was isolated from a human donor in good health (CMV status not recorded). Some clones in this sample may be carry-over from other donors' samples. V is TRBV7-2 and J is TRBJ2-3, with TRBD2 identical over 7 bases. The CDR3 is CASSRRGGTTDTQYF. CDR3 coding DNA: TGTGCCAGCAGCCGCCGCGGGGGAACCACAGATACGCAGTATTTT.